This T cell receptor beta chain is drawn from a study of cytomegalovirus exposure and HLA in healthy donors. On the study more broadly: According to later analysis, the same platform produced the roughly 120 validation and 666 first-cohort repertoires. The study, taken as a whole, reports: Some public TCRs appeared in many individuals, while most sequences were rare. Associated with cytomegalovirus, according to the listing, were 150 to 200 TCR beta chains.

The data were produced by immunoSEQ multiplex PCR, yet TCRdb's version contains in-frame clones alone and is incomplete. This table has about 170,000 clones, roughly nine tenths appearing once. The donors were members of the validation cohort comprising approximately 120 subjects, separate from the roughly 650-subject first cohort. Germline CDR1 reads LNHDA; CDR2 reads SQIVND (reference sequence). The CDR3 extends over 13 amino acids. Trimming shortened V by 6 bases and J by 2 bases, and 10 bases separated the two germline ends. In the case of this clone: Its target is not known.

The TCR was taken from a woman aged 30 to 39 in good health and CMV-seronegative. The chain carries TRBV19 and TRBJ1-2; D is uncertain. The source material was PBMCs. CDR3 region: CASSPPENYGYTF. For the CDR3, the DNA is TGTGCCAGTAGCCCCCCCGAGAACTATGGCTACACCTTC.